This T cell receptor (beta chain) was captured by sequencing in a study of T cells after yellow fever vaccination. This clonotype was seen a few times. TCR cDNA, made by 5'RACE template switching, carried an added universal primer site and UMIs. TCRdb independently ran MiXCR on the 5' RACE reads; one entry per CDR3 protein. This sample has some 560,000 distinct CDR3 sequences, with 15% to 20% found just once. CDR3 size: 17 residues. The V gene's germline CDR1 is MGHRA and CDR2 YSYEKL. V was clipped by 1 base and J by 8 bases, with 21 bases between them. This chain connects TRBV4-1 to TRBJ2-1, with a possible D match to TRBD2 (5 bases). Sequenced material: PBMCs, taken 15 days after the yellow fever booster vaccination. The receptor's source is a man under 40 who received the YFV17D yellow fever vaccine. This chain's CDR3 is CASSQAGWAAGWDEQFF. The CDR3 bases are TGCGCCAGCAGCCAAGCGGGGTGGGCGGCAGGTTGGGATGAGCAGTTCTTC.